This paragraph covers one T cell receptor beta chain sequence. The sample is drawn from a study of T cell changes during pregnancy in multiple sclerosis. Profiling relied on immunoSEQ multiplex PCR, and the TCRdb table lists in-frame clones only, not all of them. The data show some 68,000 clones, with about 90% seen just once and about 1.4% held by the top ten. Per germline, CDR1 KGHSH and CDR2 LQKENI. The CDR3 is 15 residues long. The ends lost 3 bases at V and 7 bases at J; junction bases unmatched: 7. The chain is built from TRBV18 and TRBJ2-1; TRBD1 aligns across 9 bases. Sequenced material: peripheral blood, taken in the second trimester of pregnancy. The sequence came from a female donor in good health, enrolled as a control in a pregnancy study. The CDR3 region has the DNA TGTGCCAGCTCACCGGGACAGGGAATGTGGAATGAGCAGTTCTTC. This translates into CASSPGQGMWNEQFF.